The rows below give T cell receptor beta chains drawn from one sample of a study of identical twins. TCRdb reanalysed the 5' RACE reads using MiXCR and keeps one entry per CDR3 protein. The sample yields hundreds of thousands of distinct CDR3 sequences, roughly 6% seen once. The sample comprised naive T cells sorted from blood. The receptor set was obtained from a man younger than 35 in good health. CDR3s include the opening cysteine and the closing phenylalanine or tryptophan. Each record gives: V gene, J gene, CDR3 protein.

v_gene: TRBV7-2; j_gene: TRBJ1-1; CDR3aa: CASSFGGVTEAFF
v_gene: TRBV13; j_gene: TRBJ1-2; CDR3aa: CASSLTWGPGNQANYGYTF
v_gene: TRBV7-2; j_gene: TRBJ2-5; CDR3aa: CASSLFSGRAKETQYF
v_gene: TRBV24-1; j_gene: TRBJ2-1; CDR3aa: CATSDLQRNEQFF
v_gene: TRBV7-2; j_gene: TRBJ2-3; CDR3aa: CASSLEGAHTDTQYF
v_gene: TRBV20-1; j_gene: TRBJ2-5; CDR3aa: CSAGTSGIKTQYF
v_gene: TRBV3-1; j_gene: TRBJ2-6; CDR3aa: CASSSRTGGANVLTF
v_gene: TRBV27; j_gene: TRBJ1-1; CDR3aa: CASSRQGSSTEAFF
v_gene: TRBV7-3; j_gene: TRBJ2-5; CDR3aa: CASSETRELNQYF
v_gene: TRBV5-1; j_gene: TRBJ1-5; CDR3aa: CASSRLEGQPQHF
v_gene: TRBV29-1; j_gene: TRBJ1-1; CDR3aa: CSVDRAGVGAFF
v_gene: TRBV29-1; j_gene: TRBJ2-3; CDR3aa: CSVRQGADTQYF
v_gene: TRBV20-1; j_gene: TRBJ2-1; CDR3aa: CSARGGIAGGTYNEQFF
v_gene: TRBV6-2/TRBV6-3; j_gene: TRBJ2-1; CDR3aa: CASSRNPEQFF
v_gene: TRBV29-1; j_gene: TRBJ2-1; CDR3aa: CSVVLGGSYNEQFF
v_gene: TRBV29-1; j_gene: TRBJ2-6; CDR3aa: CSVEDRRAGANVLTF
v_gene: TRBV5-6; j_gene: TRBJ1-5; CDR3aa: CASSSRGRAKPQHF
v_gene: TRBV29-1; j_gene: TRBJ2-1; CDR3aa: CSVVATRGHYNEQFF
v_gene: TRBV18; j_gene: TRBJ2-1; CDR3aa: CASSTAGTGTYNEQFF
v_gene: TRBV20-1; j_gene: TRBJ2-1; CDR3aa: CSARVIPSGRAVNEQFF
v_gene: TRBV7-8; j_gene: TRBJ2-7; CDR3aa: CASSYGPLLAKNEQYF
v_gene: TRBV30; j_gene: TRBJ2-5; CDR3aa: CAWSVSWGETQYF
v_gene: TRBV15; j_gene: TRBJ2-2; CDR3aa: CATSKDRNTGELFF
v_gene: TRBV15; j_gene: TRBJ2-4; CDR3aa: CATSRDQLSIAKNIQYF
v_gene: TRBV12-3/TRBV12-4; j_gene: TRBJ1-6; CDR3aa: CASSLARQGAGSPLHF
v_gene: TRBV19; j_gene: TRBJ2-1; CDR3aa: CASSIPPSSYNEQFF